Listed below are T cell receptor beta chains from one sample, sequenced in a study of T cells in Graves' hyperthyroidism and ophthalmopathy. TCRdb ran MiXCR on the multiplex PCR reads and lists one entry per CDR3 protein. The table records 800,000 or so distinct CDR3 sequences, over 35% of them present only once. The sequenced material came from blood. The origin of the receptors is a man between 18 and 35 years old with Graves' hyperthyroidism. Both conserved end residues are part of each CDR3. A D gene is named only where the DNA matches it firmly. Some rows have no size entry. The others give once, few or many, or a class for an expanded clone.

len	v_gene	j_gene	d_gene	abundance	CDR3nt	CDR3aa
15	TRBV2	TRBJ2-6	.	.	TGTGCCAGCAGTGAACCGGGGGTTGAGCGACGGACTGAAGCTTTC	CASSEPGVERRTEAF
12	TRBV4-1	TRBJ2-7	.	.	TGCGCCAGCAGCCAACACCAGGGCGAGCAGTACTTC	CASSQHQGEQYF
12	TRBV30	TRBJ2-7	.	.	TGTGCCTGGAGACCCCTCTCCTACGAGCAGTACTTC	CAWRPLSYEQYF
14	TRBV5-8	TRBJ1-2	TRBD1	.	TGTGCCAGCAGCAAGGGACAGACTAACTATGGCTACACCTTC	CASSKGQTNYGYTF
15	TRBV19	TRBJ1-5	TRBD1	.	TGTGCCAGTAGTGTTATAACAGGGGGAGCGGGGCCCCAGCATTTT	CASSVITGGAGPQHF
15	TRBV7-8	TRBJ1-1	.	many	TGTGCCAGCAGCTTAATGGGCGGACGGCACACTGAAGCTTTCTTT	CASSLMGGRHTEAFF
12	TRBV25-1	TRBJ1-4	.	once	TGTGCCAGAGGGGCCGCTAATGAAAAACTGTTTTTT	CARGAANEKLFF
12	TRBV10-3	TRBJ1-5	.	.	TGTGCCATCAGAAATAGCAATCAGCCCCAGCATTTT	CAIRNSNQPQHF
14	TRBV6-2/TRBV6-3	TRBJ2-6	.	many	TGTGCCAGCAGTTACCTAGGTGGGGCCAACGTCCTGACTTTC	CASSYLGGANVLTF
16	TRBV12-3/TRBV12-4	TRBJ1-1	TRBD1	.	TGTGCCAGCATCCCTGCTCGTGACAGGGGAAGCACTGAAGCTTTCTTT	CASIPARDRGSTEAFF
14	TRBV10-3	TRBJ2-7	.	few	TGTGCCATCAGTGAACGACAGGCCTCCTACGAGCAGTACTTC	CAISERQASYEQYF
15	TRBV2	TRBJ1-2	.	many	TGTGCCAGCAGTGAAGCGCAGAACAGTCTCTATGGCTACACCTTC	CASSEAQNSLYGYTF
14	TRBV5-1	TRBJ2-7	TRBD1	.	TGCGCCAGCAGCCTCGGGACAGACGGATACGAGCAGTACTTC	CASSLGTDGYEQYF
16	TRBV19	TRBJ1-1	.	few	TGTGCCAGTAGTACGCCCCGCTGGGCCCGGGGCACTGAAGCTTTCTTT	CASSTPRWARGTEAFF
15	TRBV10-3	TRBJ2-7	.	many	TGTGCCATCAGTGATGCTAGATCAAGCTCCTACGAGCAGTACTTC	CAISDARSSSYEQYF
11	TRBV20-1	TRBJ2-1	.	.	TGCAGTGCTAGAGCCCTTGGAGAGCAGTTCTTC	CSARALGEQFF
15	TRBV9	TRBJ1-2	TRBD1	many	TGTGCCAGCAGCGCCACAGCCACAGGGGTCGCTGGCTACACCTTC	CASSATATGVAGYTF
13	TRBV4-1	TRBJ2-7	.	.	TGCGCCAGCAGCCAAGATTCGGGGAGGGAGCAGTACTTC	CASSQDSGREQYF
14	TRBV6-5	TRBJ1-1	.	few	TGTGCCAGCAGTTACTCGGGGTGGGCCACTGAAGCTTTCTTT	CASSYSGWATEAFF
15	TRBV9	TRBJ1-1	.	many	TGTGCCAGCAGCGTAGAGGGGACGGAGAACACTGAAGCTTTCTTT	CASSVEGTENTEAFF